This entry lists 19 T cell receptor beta chains sequenced from one sample in a study of blood T cell repertoires in COVID-19. The method was immunoSEQ multiplex PCR; TCRdb's version includes in-frame clones alone and lacks a portion of them. In the table there are more than 60,000 clones, about 93% of which are singletons. The sample was peripheral blood. The source is a human donor in a cohort sampled during active COVID-19.

This clone was seen once. V usage is TRBV2 and J usage is TRBJ1-1; D may be TRBD1 (6 bases). V lost 5 bases to trimming and J lost 6 bases, with 10 bases between them. The V gene's germline CDR1 is SNHLY and CDR2 FYNNEI. The CDR3 has 12 amino acids. This chain's CDR3 is CASSIGGAEAFF. In DNA form, the CDR3 reads TGTGCCAGCAGTATAGGGGGGGCTGAAGCTTTCTTT.

The genes are TRBV6-6 and TRBJ2-2; D gene uncertain. There are 16 residues in the CDR3. Germline CDR1 and CDR2: MNHNY and SVGAGI (reference sequence). The V gene lost 0 bases and the J gene lost 5 bases, with 13 bases spanning the gap. This CDR3 reads CASSYSMQNPTGELFF. For the CDR3, the DNA is TGTGCCAGCAGTTACTCGATGCAGAACCCAACCGGGGAGCTGTTTTTT.

V is TRBV9 and J is TRBJ1-5, with D possibly being TRBD1 (5 bases). From germline, CDR1 is SGDLS and CDR2 YYNGEE. V lost 0 bases and J 4 bases, leaving 11 bases between the germline ends. CDR3 length: 15 amino acids. CDR3 region: CASSVDGASNQPQHF. The CDR3 DNA reads as TGTGCCAGCAGCGTAGATGGGGCGTCAAATCAGCCCCAGCATTTT.

The chain carries TRBV7-9 and TRBJ1-2, with D perhaps TRBD1 (5 bases). Trimming stripped 2 bases from V and 5 bases from J, with 12 bases between. The CDR3 totals 14 residues. Germline V CDR1 and CDR2: SEHNR, FQNEAQ (reference sequence). This CDR3 is CASSLHLKGYGYTF. The CDR3 DNA is TGTGCCAGCAGCTTACACCTTAAGGGGTATGGCTACACCTTC. Full variable domain (missing parts from reference TRBV7-9 and TRBJ1-2): DTGVSQNPRHKITKRGQNVTFRCDPISEHNRLYWYRQTLGQGPEFLTYFQNEAQLEKSRLLSDRFSAERPKGSFSTLEIQRTEQGDSAMYLCASSLHLKGYGYTFGSGTRLTVV.

The V call is TRBV2, the J call TRBJ2-2, with D maybe TRBD2 (6 bases). Germline-derived CDR1 and CDR2 are SNHLY and FYNNEI. The CDR3 runs 14 residues. Trimming took off 8 bases at V and 4 bases at J, with 14 bases between the two ends. The CDR3 spells CASAPGTPTGELFF. CDR3 coding DNA: TGTGCCAGCGCCCCCGGGACTCCCACCGGGGAGCTGTTTTTT.

The chain links TRBV3-1 (or the pseudogene TRBV3-2) to TRBJ1-1; D is possibly TRBD1 (5 bases). Germline lookup yields CDR1 LGHDT and CDR2 YNNKEL (reference sequence). The ends were cut back, 3 bases at V and 1 base at J, with 12 bases in the middle. The length of the CDR3 is 15 residues. The CDR3 protein is CASSQPGLQNTEAFF. CDR3 DNA: TGTGCCAGCAGCCAGCCGGGACTACAGAACACTGAAGCTTTCTTT.

The chain joins TRBV11-1 to TRBJ2-2; D uncertain. Trimming removed 1 base at V and 7 bases at J, with 7 bases between. There are 13 residues in the CDR3. Germline assignment: CDR1 SGHAT and CDR2 FQDESV (reference sequence). The CDR3: CASSLVRYGELFF. CDR3 DNA: TGTGCCAGCAGCTTAGTCCGGTACGGGGAGCTGTTTTTT.

The chain joins TRBV7-3 to TRBJ2-1, with D perhaps TRBD2 (6 bases). CDR3 length equals 15 residues. The germline CDR1 and CDR2 sequences are SGHTA and FQGTGA. V was cut by 5 bases and J by 0 bases, with 11 bases left in between. The CDR3 reads CASSPMGGSYNEQFF. The CDR3 DNA sequence: TGTGCCAGCAGCCCGATGGGGGGCTCCTACAATGAGCAGTTCTTC. Complete variable domain (other parts from reference TRBV7-3 and TRBJ2-1): GAGVSQTPSNKVTEKGKYVELRCDPISGHTALYWYRQSLGQGPEFLIYFQGTGAADDSGLPNDRFFAVRPEGSVSTLKIQRTERGDSAVYLCASSPMGGSYNEQFFGPGTRLTVL.

This chain uses TRBV19 with TRBJ2-1, with TRBD2 matching over 16 bases. CDR3 size: 17 residues. V lost 8 bases, J lost 4 bases, and 8 bases stayed unmatched. Germline values: CDR1 LNHDA, CDR2 SQIVND (reference sequence). The CDR3 is CASLGLAGGERYNEQFF. The CDR3 coding sequence is TGTGCCAGTCTGGGACTAGCGGGGGGGGAAAGGTACAATGAGCAGTTCTTC.

The chain links TRBV24-1 to TRBJ1-2; D is uncertain. V was trimmed by 3 bases and J by 2 bases, leaving 6 bases between them. The CDR3 length is 13 residues. Germline CDR1 and CDR2: KGHDR and SFDVKD. CDR3 DNA: TGTGCCACCAGTGATGTCCTCAACTATGGCTACACCTTC. This sequence encodes CATSDVLNYGYTF.

The chain has TRBV25-1 and TRBJ2-7; TRBD1 agrees at 7 bases. CDR1 is MGHDK, CDR2 SYGVNS, per germline. The CDR3 totals 15 residues. Trimming at V came to 3 bases and at J to 4 bases, leaving 9 bases not matched to a gene. This CDR3 reads CASSDRATGSYEQYF. CDR3 sequence (DNA): TGTGCCAGCAGTGACCGAGCGACAGGGTCATACGAGCAGTACTTC.

This clone was recorded once. The J gene is TRBJ2-5, the V gene TRBV6-6, with TRBD1 matching 8 bases. Trimming at V came to 6 bases and at J to 4 bases, leaving 10 bases not matched to a gene. Germline CDR1 and CDR2: MNHNY and SVGAGI (reference sequence). This CDR3 is built from 15 residues. DNA for the CDR3: TGTGCCAGCAGACCTCAGGGGGCGCAGGGAGAGACCCAGTACTTC. It translates to CASRPQGAQGETQYF.

This sequence joins TRBV20-1 and TRBJ1-2; D is undetermined. The CDR3 consists of 11 residues. The V and J ends lost 0 bases and 6 bases respectively, with 5 bases between them. Per the germline V gene, CDR1 is DFQATT and CDR2 is SNEGSKA (reference sequence). The CDR3 region has the DNA TGCAGTGCTAGAGATAATGATGGCTACACCTTC. It specifies CSARDNDGYTF.

The chain links TRBV7-3 to TRBJ2-1, with D possibly TRBD2 on 6 matching bases. The CDR3 sequence is 13 residues long. Germline values: CDR1 SGHTA, CDR2 FQGTGA. V was trimmed by 5 bases and J by 7 bases, leaving 12 bases between them. The CDR3 sequence: CASSPGTPNEQFF. The CDR3, as DNA: TGTGCCAGCAGCCCCGGGACTCCAAATGAGCAGTTCTTC.

This sequence joins TRBV19 and TRBJ1-5, with 8 bases that match TRBD1. The CDR3 is made up of 14 amino acids. V trimming: 10 bases; J trimming: 6 bases; junction bases outside the gene matches: 11. The germline gives CDR1 LNHDA, CDR2 SQIVND (reference sequence). CDR3 nucleotides: TGTGCCACCTCAGAGTGGACAGGGACTCAGCCCCAGCATTTT. It translates to CATSEWTGTQPQHF.

The rearrangement joins TRBV3-1 (or the pseudogene TRBV3-2) to TRBJ2-7; 12 bases align to TRBD2. CDR3 length: 16 amino acids. After removal of 3 bases from V and 2 bases from J, the junction contained 5 bases not matched to a gene. CDR1 is LGHDT and CDR2 is YNNKEL in the germline V gene (reference sequence). The DNA for the CDR3 is TGTGCCAGCAGCCACTCTCTAGCGGGGGGGCCCTACGAGCAGTACTTC. This codes for CASSHSLAGGPYEQYF.

The chain carries TRBV14 and TRBJ1-1; no reliable D call. V lost 2 bases and J 4 bases, leaving 8 bases between the germline ends. The length of the CDR3 is 13 residues. CDR1 SGHDN and CDR2 FVKESK come from the germline V gene. The chain's CDR3 is CASSQISRTEAFF. For the CDR3, the DNA is TGTGCCAGCAGCCAAATCAGTCGCACTGAAGCTTTCTTT.

The chain uses TRBV5-1 and TRBJ2-2, with a tentative D call TRBD1 (6 bases). Per germline, CDR1 SGHRS and CDR2 YFSETQ. The CDR3 spans 16 residues. Between the trimmed V and J ends, which lost 8 bases and 2 bases, there was a span of 19 bases. CDR3 coding DNA: TGCGCCAGTCATCAGGGGTCCAGAACAAACACCGGGGAGCTGTTTTTT. Protein: CASHQGSRTNTGELFF.

Here the CDR3 DNA reads TGTGCCAGCAGCTTGGACAGGTATACCTCCTACGAGCAGTACTTC. Translation gives CASSLDRYTSYEQYF. V gene TRBV11-2 combines with J gene TRBJ2-7; 7 bases map to TRBD1. CDR1 is SGHAT, CDR2 FQNNGV, per germline. CDR3 length equals 15 residues. The J segment lost 0 bases and the V segment lost 3 bases, leaving 5 bases of the junction unmatched.